Following are 8 T cell receptor beta chains from one sample sequenced in a study of T-cell reconstitution after alpha-beta-depleted transplantation in children. Preparation of the TCRbeta library was carried out with unique molecular identifiers. TCRdb analysed the PCR reads with MiXCR anew, one entry per CDR3 protein. The sample lists a few hundred thousand distinct CDR3 sequences, 27% occurring once. The sample here was PBMCs, taken before TCRalphabeta/CD19-depleted stem cell transplant. These receptors were obtained from a boy under two years old with Wiskott-Aldrich syndrome, due to receive a stem cell transplant.

This clonotype was counted only a few times. The rearrangement uses TRBV20-1 and TRBJ1-3; a weak D match, TRBD1 (5 bases). Between the trimmed V and J ends, which lost 6 bases and 9 bases, there was a span of 15 bases. This CDR3 is built from 12 residues. Germline V gene lookup returns CDR1 DFQATT and CDR2 SNEGSKA (reference sequence). Written as DNA, the CDR3 is TGCAGTGCCTCCGGCAGGGAGAGCACCATATATTTT. Amino acid sequence: CSASGRESTIYF.

The gene calls are TRBV7-8 and TRBJ1-1; D not certain. V lost 2 bases to trimming and J lost 5 bases, with 15 bases between them. This CDR3 is 15 amino acids long. CDR1 and CDR2 (germline): SGHVS, FQNEAQ. The CDR3 sequence: CASSLKLRAETEAFF. CDR3 coding DNA: TGTGCCAGCAGCTTAAAATTAAGGGCGGAGACTGAAGCTTTCTTT.

In its sample, this clonotype was seen a few times. The rearrangement joins TRBV6-1 to TRBJ2-2; D gene unclear. Germline CDR1 is MNHNS and CDR2 is SASEGT. CDR3 size: 15 residues. V shed 6 bases and J shed 7 bases, with 18 bases lying between them. CDR3 region: CASSPVPQSSGELFF. As DNA, the CDR3 is TGTGCCAGCAGCCCTGTACCCCAGAGTAGCGGGGAGCTGTTTTTT.

This clonotype has a handful of counts. The rearrangement links TRBV20-1 to TRBJ2-7; D is possibly TRBD2 (6 bases). Trimming took off 2 bases at V and 3 bases at J, with 14 bases between the two ends. The CDR3 covers 14 residues. Per the germline V gene, CDR1 is DFQATT and CDR2 is SNEGSKA (reference sequence). CDR3 in amino acids: CSARYSRGGYEQYF. Here the CDR3 DNA reads TGCAGTGCTAGATATAGTAGGGGAGGCTACGAGCAGTACTTC.

This clonotype was counted a few times. The gene calls are TRBV5-1 and TRBJ2-1; D is ambiguous. CDR1 is SGHRS and CDR2 is YFSETQ in the germline V gene. The V end was cut by 0 bases, the J end by 12 bases, with 13 bases between. This CDR3 has 13 residues. CDR3 bases: TGCGCCAGCAGCTTGGAAGGCGGCTTTGGGCAGTTCTTC. Translated, it gives CASSLEGGFGQFF. The whole variable domain, filled in from reference TRBV5-1 and TRBJ2-1, reads KAGVTQTPRYLIKTRGQQVTLSCSPISGHRSVSWYQQTPGQGLQFLFEYFSETQRNKGNFPGRFSGRQFSNSRSEMNVSTLELGDSALYLCASSLEGGFGQFFGPGTRLTVL.

This chain joins TRBV20-1 and TRBJ1-1; 12 nucleotides align to TRBD1. The ends lost 5 bases at V and 10 bases at J; junction bases unmatched: 11. The germline CDR1 and CDR2 sequences are DFQATT and SNEGSKA (reference sequence). The CDR3 length is 14 residues. The CDR3 is CSAQPGQGARVAFF. The CDR3 DNA reads as TGCAGTGCTCAACCGGGACAGGGGGCGCGGGTAGCTTTCTTT.

This clonotype was picked up a small number of times. The J gene is TRBJ2-2, the V gene TRBV5-1; no definite D call. The V and J ends lost 0 bases and 0 bases respectively, with 12 bases between them. The germline V gene encodes CDR1 SGHRS and CDR2 YFSETQ. The CDR3 runs 17 residues. The CDR3 sequence: CASSLAFFGSNTGELFF. The CDR3, as DNA: TGCGCCAGCAGCTTGGCCTTTTTCGGGTCGAACACCGGGGAGCTGTTTTTT.

This clonotype has just a few counts. V is TRBV7-3 and J is TRBJ2-1, with 13 nucleotides matching TRBD2. CDR1 is SGHTA, CDR2 FQGTGA, per germline. V trimming: 5 bases; J trimming: 9 bases; junction bases outside the gene matches: 7. This CDR3 has 15 amino acids. The CDR3 region has the DNA TGTGCCAGCAGCCTTGGACTAGCGGGAGCATTTGAGCAGTTCTTC. Translation: CASSLGLAGAFEQFF.